This TCR beta chain came from a study of cytomegalovirus exposure and HLA in healthy donors. Regarding this clone: Its matching antigen is unknown.

PCR used 60 Vbeta primers and 13 Jbeta primers. Under the authors' procedure: Some 10 million of around 85 million unique TCR beta chains were shared, per a later count. Libraries were prepared by immunoSEQ multiplex PCR; TCRdb keeps only in-frame clonotypes and omits some of them. V, J and clone size derive from that table, while D and trimming were established from the DNA sequence. The repertoire holds 150,000 to 200,000 clones, with approximately 81% as singletons. Findings of the study overall: Upon later analysis, HLA-associated TCR beta chains proved more clonally expanded than other, equally common chains. A reported reduction in N-insertions relative to the 666-donor mean was seen in an Asian-associated ancestry cluster in a later analysis.

The clonotype was recovered from a boy between 10 and 17 years old in good health and CMV-seronegative. Sequencing was carried out using PBMCs.

Here the CDR3 DNA reads TGTGCCAGCAGAGCCAGGGGCGGCAATCAGCCCCAGCATTTT. Translation gives CASRARGGNQPQHF. The chain carries TRBV25-1 and TRBJ1-5, with a possible D match to TRBD1 (6 bases). Germline CDR1 and CDR2: MGHDK and SYGVNS. Trimming removed 6 bases from V and 2 bases from J, with 11 bases in between. The CDR3 consists of 14 residues.